The T cell receptor (beta chain) described here comes from a study of blood T cell repertoires in COVID-19. Per the original data handling: How many nucleated cells were present was estimated from reference gene primer amplification. This table comes from immunoSEQ multiplex PCR, and its TCRdb copy is limited to in-frame clones, with some not included. V, J and clone size are those of that table, while D and trimming were read from the DNA. Of fewer than 250,000 clones in the sample, roughly 90% were seen once. This CDR3 spans 14 amino acids. Germline values: CDR1 SGHTS, CDR2 YDEGEE. After removal of 6 bases from V and 5 bases from J, the junction contained 8 bases not matched to a gene.

The chain is built from TRBV5-8 and TRBJ2-5; the match to TRBD1 covers 9 bases. The clonotype originates from a woman aged 18 to 35 who had recovered from COVID-19. Material: PBMCs or T cells enriched from blood (not recorded which). In DNA form, the CDR3 reads TGTGCCAGCAAACCGGACAGGGGTCAGGAGACCCAGTACTTC. Translated: CASKPDRGQETQYF.